This TCR beta chain was sequenced for a study of shared clonotypes between healthy human individuals. The authors divided CD4+ cells into CD45RA+ naive and CD45RA-negative memory subsets. V was trimmed by 2 bases and J by 4 bases, leaving 9 bases between them. The CDR3 runs to 14 residues. CDR1 and CDR2 from the germline V gene are WNHNN and SYGVQD (reference sequence). As to this clone: Its antigen remains unknown. Other DNA sequences of this sample code for an identical CDR3.

Regarding the study as a whole: Naive subsets typically showed greater estimated richness than memory subsets.

The study ran the assay at deep level. Authors' analysis steps: ImmunoSEQ yielded junction-only sequences lacking quality scores, so filtering differed. Using immunoSEQ multiplex PCR, the repertoire was profiled, and TCRdb retains in-frame clones only, with some absent. That table furnishes V, J and clone size, whereas the DNA furnished D and trimming. Of 2,500,000 or so clones in the sample, about 92% were seen once. The sequence came from a man in his late teens or twenties in good health. Sequencing used naive CD4+ T cells sorted from blood. Subset of the sample: CD45RA+ positively selected. V and J are TRBV10-1 and TRBJ2-1; the D gene is possibly TRBD1 (6 bases). The CDR3 sequence: CASSEGQPYNEQFF. The CDR3 DNA sequence: TGCGCCAGCAGTGAGGGACAGCCATACAATGAGCAGTTCTTC.